This T cell receptor (beta chain) was recovered during a study of blood T cell repertoires in COVID-19. TCRdb's copy holds only in-frame clones and misses some; the assay was immunoSEQ multiplex PCR. The table has about 110,000 clones, just over 70% seen once; the top ten hold about 1.8%. Germline CDR1 reads SGHTS; CDR2 reads YDEGEE. The CDR3 totals 11 residues. V lost 2 bases and J 4 bases, leaving 4 bases between the germline ends. The rearrangement uses TRBV5-8 and TRBJ2-7; D gene ambiguous. The receptor was derived from a woman between 35 and 50 years old with acute or convalescent COVID-19. Sequencing used peripheral blood. This chain's CDR3 is CASSFNYEQYF. CDR3 coding DNA: TGTGCCAGCAGCTTCAATTACGAGCAGTACTTC.